This T cell receptor beta chain came from a study of preoperative IRX-2 immunotherapy in early breast cancer. Sequencing used immunoSEQ multiplex PCR; TCRdb keeps in-frame clones, though not all of them. Of approximately 30,000 clones listed, around 92% are singletons. As to treatment: preoperative locoregional IRX-2 cytokine immunotherapy. Patients received preoperative, locoregional IRX-2 cytokine immunotherapy in a phase Ib study. This receptor was taken from a human donor with breast cancer. Specimen: tumor tissue, collected after IRX-2 immunotherapy.

CDR3 DNA: TGTGCCAGCAGTTACTCAGGAAGGCCGCGTCTGGCCAACGTCCTGACTTTC. Protein product: CASSYSGRPRLANVLTF. The V gene is TRBV6-8, the J gene TRBJ2-6, with D hard to call. The CDR3 sequence is 17 residues long. V gave up 0 bases and J gave up 6 bases, with 15 bases separating them. Germline CDR1 MNHGY, CDR2 SAAAGT.